The rows below give T cell receptor beta chains drawn from one sample of a study of shared clonotypes between healthy human individuals. Repertoires were generated with immunoSEQ multiplex PCR, while TCRdb's copy carries only in-frame clones and drops some. The table shows roughly 700,000 clones, with about 90% occurring only once. The sequenced material came from memory CD8+ T cells from PBMCs. These receptors were taken from a man younger than 35 in good health. Some clones in this sample may be carry-over from other donors' samples. CDR3s include the opening cysteine and the closing phenylalanine or tryptophan. D genes are given only for firm matches. The size entry is marked missing in some rows and otherwise reads once, few, many or a size class.

clone_size,d_call,v_call,j_call,cdr3_length,cdr3_aa,cdr3_nt
.,TRBD1,TRBV9,TRBJ2-7,15,CASSTGTGYAYEQYF,TGTGCCAGCAGCACAGGGACAGGGTACGCCTACGAGCAGTACTTC
.,.,TRBV6-1,TRBJ2-1,14,CASKRTTTYNEQFF,TGTGCCAGCAAACGCACTACCACATACAATGAGCAGTTCTTC
once,.,TRBV25-1,TRBJ2-3,13,CASSGGPTDTQYF,TGTGCCAGCAGTGGGGGCCCCACAGATACGCAGTATTTT
.,TRBD1,TRBV9,TRBJ1-5,15,CASSETGGSNQPQHF,TGTGCCAGCAGCGAGACAGGGGGTAGCAATCAGCCCCAGCATTTT
.,.,TRBV28,TRBJ2-2,19,CAVHQFTSIAKPNTGELFF,TGTGCCGTTCATCAGTTTACTTCGATAGCCAAACCGAACACCGGGGAGCTGTTTTTT
.,.,TRBV28,TRBJ1-1,14,CASSLLGLGTEAFF,TGTGCCAGCAGTTTATTGGGGTTGGGCACTGAAGCTTTCTTT
few,.,TRBV19,TRBJ2-4,12,CASIDDPGIQYF,TGTGCCAGTATTGATGATCCGGGCATTCAGTACTTC
.,.,TRBV18,TRBJ2-5,16,CASSPPRAGNQETQYF,TGTGCCAGCTCCCCTCCACGGGCGGGAAATCAAGAGACCCAGTACTTC
.,.,TRBV11-2,TRBJ1-3,16,CASSYGRITVGNTIYF,TGTGCCAGCAGCTATGGACGGATAACAGTTGGAAACACCATATATTTT
.,.,TRBV27,TRBJ2-7,14,CASSFLSRFYEQYF,TGTGCCAGCAGTTTTCTCTCCAGGTTCTACGAGCAGTACTTC
.,TRBD1,TRBV10-3,TRBJ2-5,18,CAISESMAPGQTRETQYF,TGTGCCATCAGTGAGTCGATGGCCCCGGGACAGACACGGGAGACCCAGTACTTC
.,TRBD2,TRBV6-5,TRBJ2-2,15,CASSQTSGWPGELFF,TGTGCCAGCAGTCAGACTAGCGGGTGGCCCGGGGAGCTGTTTTTT
.,TRBD2,TRBV19,TRBJ2-1,14,CASLAGGHYNEQFF,TGTGCCAGCCTAGCGGGGGGACATTACAATGAGCAGTTCTTC
.,.,TRBV6-5,TRBJ2-7,13,CASSYGFGNEQYF,TGTGCCAGCAGTTACGGATTCGGGAACGAGCAGTACTTC
.,.,TRBV14,TRBJ2-1,16,CASSQGGRSHYNEQFF,TGTGCCAGCAGCCAAGGTGGCAGAAGTCACTACAATGAGCAGTTCTTC
.,TRBD2,TRBV28,TRBJ2-2,16,CASSLRGLVDTGELFF,TGTGCCAGCAGCCTCCGGGGACTAGTCGACACCGGGGAGCTGTTTTTT